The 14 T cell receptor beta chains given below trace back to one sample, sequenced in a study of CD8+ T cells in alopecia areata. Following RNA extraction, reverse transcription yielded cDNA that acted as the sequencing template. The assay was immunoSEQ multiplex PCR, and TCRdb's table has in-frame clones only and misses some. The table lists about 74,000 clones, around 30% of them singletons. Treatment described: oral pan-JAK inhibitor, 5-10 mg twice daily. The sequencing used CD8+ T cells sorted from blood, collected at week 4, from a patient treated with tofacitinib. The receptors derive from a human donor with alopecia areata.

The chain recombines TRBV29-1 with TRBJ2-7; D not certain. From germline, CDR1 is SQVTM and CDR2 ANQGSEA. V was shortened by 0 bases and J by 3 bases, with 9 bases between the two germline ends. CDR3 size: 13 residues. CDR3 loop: CSVEDRSSYEQYF. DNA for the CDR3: TGCAGCGTTGAAGACAGGTCTAGCTACGAGCAGTACTTC.

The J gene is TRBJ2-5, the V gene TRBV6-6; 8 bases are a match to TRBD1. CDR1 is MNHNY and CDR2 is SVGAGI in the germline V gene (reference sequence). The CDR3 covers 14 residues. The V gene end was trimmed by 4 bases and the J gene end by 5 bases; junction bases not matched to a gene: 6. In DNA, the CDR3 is TGTGCCAGCAGTTCGGACAGGGTATGGGAGACCCAGTACTTC. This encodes CASSSDRVWETQYF.

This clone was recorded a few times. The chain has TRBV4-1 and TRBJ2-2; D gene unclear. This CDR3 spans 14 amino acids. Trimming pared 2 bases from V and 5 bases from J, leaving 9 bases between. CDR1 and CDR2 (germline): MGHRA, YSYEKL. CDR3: CASSQNPVTGELFF. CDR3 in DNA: TGCGCCAGCAGCCAAAATCCTGTAACCGGGGAGCTGTTTTTT.

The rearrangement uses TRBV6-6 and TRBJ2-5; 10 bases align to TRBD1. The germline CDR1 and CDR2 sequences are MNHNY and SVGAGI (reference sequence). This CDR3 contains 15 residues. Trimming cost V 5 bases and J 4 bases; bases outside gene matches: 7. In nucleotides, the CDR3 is TGTGCCAGCAGTACTCGACAGGGGGCCGGAGAGACCCAGTACTTC. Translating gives CASSTRQGAGETQYF.

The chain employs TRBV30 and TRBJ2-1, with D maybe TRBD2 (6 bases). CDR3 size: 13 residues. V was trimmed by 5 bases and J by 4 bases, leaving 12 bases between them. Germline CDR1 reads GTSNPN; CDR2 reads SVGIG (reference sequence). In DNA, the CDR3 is TGTGCCTGGGAGCTAGCGAAATACAATGAGCAGTTCTTC. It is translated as CAWELAKYNEQFF.

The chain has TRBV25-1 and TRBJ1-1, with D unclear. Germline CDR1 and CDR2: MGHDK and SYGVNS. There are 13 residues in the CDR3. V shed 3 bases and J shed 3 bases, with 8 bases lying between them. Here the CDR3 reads CASSDADYTEAFF. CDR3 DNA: TGTGCCAGCAGTGACGCAGATTACACTGAAGCTTTCTTT.

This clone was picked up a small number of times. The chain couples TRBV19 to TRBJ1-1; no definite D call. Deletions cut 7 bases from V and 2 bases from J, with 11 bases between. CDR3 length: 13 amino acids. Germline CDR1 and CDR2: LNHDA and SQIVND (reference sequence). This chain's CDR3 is CASMWGKNTEAFF. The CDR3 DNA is TGTGCCAGTATGTGGGGAAAAAACACTGAAGCTTTCTTT.

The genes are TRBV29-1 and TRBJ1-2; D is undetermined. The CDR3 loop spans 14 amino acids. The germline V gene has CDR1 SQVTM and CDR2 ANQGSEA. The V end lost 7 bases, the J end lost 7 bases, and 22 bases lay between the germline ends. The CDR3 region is CSAAIGVALCGYTF. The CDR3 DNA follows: TGCAGCGCCGCAATTGGGGTCGCCCTCTGTGGCTACACCTTC.

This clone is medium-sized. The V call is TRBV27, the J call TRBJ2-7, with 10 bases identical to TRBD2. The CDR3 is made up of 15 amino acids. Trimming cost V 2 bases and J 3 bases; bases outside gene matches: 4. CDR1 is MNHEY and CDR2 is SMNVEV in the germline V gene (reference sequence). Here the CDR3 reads CASSLGTSAIYEQYF. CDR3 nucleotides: TGTGCCAGCAGTTTAGGGACTAGCGCAATCTACGAGCAGTACTTC.

The CDR3 region is CASSLDFSGRGSPYEQYF. In DNA, the CDR3 is TGTGCCAGCAGCTTAGATTTCAGCGGGAGGGGATCCCCCTACGAGCAGTACTTC. The rearrangement uses TRBV7-9 and TRBJ2-7, with 10 bases identical to TRBD2. The CDR3 covers 18 residues. The germline gives CDR1 SEHNR, CDR2 FQNEAQ (reference sequence). V gave up 1 base and J gave up 2 bases; unmatched junction bases: 11.

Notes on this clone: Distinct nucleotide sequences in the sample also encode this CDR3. The CDR3 spells CSVMGANVLTF. The CDR3 region has the DNA TGCAGCGTGATGGGGGCCAACGTCCTGACTTTC. The genes are TRBV29-1 and TRBJ2-6; D is ambiguous. Germline assignment: CDR1 SQVTM and CDR2 ANQGSEA. Deletions cut 6 bases from V and 4 bases from J, with 4 bases between. This CDR3 spans 11 amino acids.

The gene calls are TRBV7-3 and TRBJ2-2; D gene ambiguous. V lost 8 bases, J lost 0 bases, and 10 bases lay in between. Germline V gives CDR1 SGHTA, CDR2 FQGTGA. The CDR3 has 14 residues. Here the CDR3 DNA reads TGTGCCAGCGCCATGCTATCGAACACCGGGGAGCTGTTTTTT. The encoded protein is CASAMLSNTGELFF.

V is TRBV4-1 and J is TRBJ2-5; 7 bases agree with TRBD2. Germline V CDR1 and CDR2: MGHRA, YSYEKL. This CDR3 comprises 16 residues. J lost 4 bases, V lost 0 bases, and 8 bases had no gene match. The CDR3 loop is CASSQEGGPGGETQYF. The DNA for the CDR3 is TGCGCCAGCAGCCAAGAAGGAGGTCCGGGGGGAGAGACCCAGTACTTC.

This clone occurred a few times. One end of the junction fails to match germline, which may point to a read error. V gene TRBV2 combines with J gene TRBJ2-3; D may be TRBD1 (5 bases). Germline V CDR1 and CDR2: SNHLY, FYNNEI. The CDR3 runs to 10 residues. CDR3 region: CASRTASGNF. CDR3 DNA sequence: TGTGCCAGCAGAACCGCGTCAGGGAATTTT.